A single TCR beta chain is shown here with its context. Trimming removed 5 bases from V and 2 bases from J; junction bases left unmatched: 13. The CDR3 runs to 17 residues. Germline loops: CDR1 SGHTA, CDR2 FQGTGA. These data belong to a study of blood T cell repertoires in COVID-19. The repertoire was sequenced with immunoSEQ multiplex PCR; TCRdb's copy has only in-frame clones and lacks some. The data contain about 33,000 clones, more than 80% of them singletons. The specimen sequenced was peripheral blood. This TCR was sampled from a human donor in a cohort sampled during active COVID-19. V is TRBV7-3 and J is TRBJ2-7; 9 nucleotides agree with TRBD1. CDR3: CASSTGQGSPNPYEQYF. The CDR3 DNA follows: TGTGCCAGCAGCACGGGACAGGGATCCCCCAATCCCTACGAGCAGTACTTC.